The 20 T cell receptor beta chains listed next were all sequenced from one sample in a study of control samples from healthy donors and cancer patients. TCRdb keeps only in-frame clones here, not all; method: immunoSEQ multiplex PCR. The sample shows roughly 8,500 clones, roughly 91% of them seen only once. The sample was PBMCs. The receptor set was obtained from a man in his sixties with colorectal cancer.

A word on this clone: The sample contains more than one DNA sequence encoding this CDR3. V gene TRBV11-2 combines with J gene TRBJ1-6, with TRBD1 identical over 7 bases. CDR1 is SGHAT, CDR2 FQNNGV, per germline. V lost 5 bases to trimming and J lost 7 bases; unmatched junction nucleotides: 8. The CDR3 is 15 residues long. The CDR3 region is CASSRQGRGNSPLHF. CDR3 DNA: TGTGCCAGCAGCCGACAGGGTCGTGGCAATTCACCCCTCCACTTT.

The sample holds a few counts of this clone. The chain couples TRBV28 to TRBJ2-7, with TRBD1 matching 10 bases. V lost 5 bases, J lost 5 bases, and 6 bases stayed unmatched. Germline V gene sequence: CDR1 MDHEN, CDR2 SYDVKM. The CDR3 is 14 amino acids. The CDR3 nucleotides read TGTGCCAGCAGTGTAAGGGACAGGGGCGACGAGCAGTACTTC. It encodes CASSVRDRGDEQYF. The full variable domain, its missing parts supplied by reference TRBV28 and TRBJ2-7, is DVKVTQSSRYLVKRTGEKVFLECVQDMDHENMFWYRQDPGLGLRLIYFSYDVKMKEKGDIPEGYSVSREKKERFSLILESASTNQTSMYLCASSVRDRGDEQYFGPGTRLTVT.

The chain's CDR3 is CASSPGTGGRETQYF. As DNA, the CDR3 is TGTGCCAGTAGTCCCGGGACAGGGGGTCGAGAGACCCAGTACTTC. The chain carries TRBV19 and TRBJ2-5; 11 positions agree with TRBD1. Germline V gives CDR1 LNHDA, CDR2 SQIVND (reference sequence). The V and J ends lost 5 bases and 4 bases, in that order; junction bases with no gene match: 6. The length of the CDR3 is 15 residues.

This rearrangement joins TRBV7-8 to TRBJ1-5, with no clear D. In germline, CDR1 is SGHVS, CDR2 FQNEAQ. The CDR3 totals 15 residues. V gave up 1 base and J gave up 0 bases, with 7 bases separating them. CDR3 in amino acids: CASSLGRISNQPQHF. The CDR3 DNA reads as TGTGCCAGCAGCTTAGGGCGGATTAGCAATCAGCCCCAGCATTTT.

This chain connects TRBV28 to TRBJ1-1; D remains ambiguous. V was trimmed by 2 bases and J by 0 bases, leaving 7 bases between them. From germline, CDR1 is MDHEN and CDR2 SYDVKM. This CDR3 comprises 14 residues. For the CDR3, the DNA is TGTGCCAGCAGTTTAACCTCAATGAACACTGAAGCTTTCTTT. Translation: CASSLTSMNTEAFF.

V usage is TRBV7-3 and J usage is TRBJ2-5; 12 bases match TRBD2. Trimming at V came to 5 bases and at J to 10 bases, leaving 8 bases not matched to a gene. The CDR3 consists of 14 residues. From germline, CDR1 is SGHTA and CDR2 FQGTGA. The CDR3 loop is CASSLWTSGALQYF. The CDR3 DNA sequence: TGTGCCAGCAGCCTTTGGACTAGCGGGGCCCTCCAGTACTTC.

This clone occurred once. The chain employs TRBV5-1 and TRBJ1-2; D remains unclear. From germline, CDR1 is SGHRS and CDR2 YFSETQ. V was clipped by 2 bases and J by 4 bases, with 21 bases between them. The CDR3 is made up of 17 amino acids. The CDR3 loop is CASSFSGLRTSTYGYTF. The CDR3 bases are TGCGCCAGCAGCTTCTCAGGATTACGGACCTCAACCTATGGCTACACCTTC.

The genes are TRBV12-3 or TRBV12-4 and TRBJ2-7; possible D gene TRBD1, 5 bases. Deletions cut 3 bases from V and 7 bases from J, with 10 bases between. The CDR3 is 12 amino acids. DNA of the CDR3: TGTGCCAGCAGTTTCAAGGGGCGAGAGCAGTACTTC. It yields the protein CASSFKGREQYF.

The genes are TRBV5-1 and TRBJ2-1; D is perhaps TRBD2 (5 bases). From germline, CDR1 is SGHRS and CDR2 YFSETQ. Trimming stripped 4 bases from V and 6 bases from J, with 14 bases between. The CDR3 has 14 residues. In DNA, the CDR3 is TGCGCCAGCAGCCTCCGGGATCCGACCAATGAGCAGTTCTTC. Translated, it gives CASSLRDPTNEQFF.

The gene calls are TRBV18 and TRBJ1-5; 10 nucleotides line up with TRBD1. The CDR3 runs 13 residues. V shed 3 bases and J 7 bases; nucleotides not matched to a gene: 0. Germline CDR1 KGHSH, CDR2 LQKENI. CDR3 DNA: TGTGCCAGCTCACCGACAGGGGGCCAGCCCCAGCATTTT. This encodes CASSPTGGQPQHF.

The V gene is TRBV7-2, the J gene TRBJ1-3, with D maybe TRBD1 (5 bases). V dropped 5 bases and J dropped 4 bases, with 15 bases sitting between them. The germline CDR1 and CDR2 sequences are SGHTA and FQGNSA. The length of the CDR3 is 15 residues. The CDR3 reads CASSLQGITGNTIYF. Here the CDR3 DNA reads TGTGCCAGCAGCCTCCAGGGTATTACCGGAAACACCATATATTTT. Full variable domain (remainder filled in from reference TRBV7-2 and TRBJ1-3): GAGVSQSPSNKVTEKGKDVELRCDPISGHTALYWYRQSLGQGLEFLIYFQGNSAPDKSGLPSDRFSAERTGGSVSTLTIQRTQQEDSAVYLCASSLQGITGNTIYFGEGSWLTVV.

The chain uses TRBV24-1 and TRBJ2-5; D gene uncertain. Trimming took 4 bases from V and 5 from J, leaving 7 bases between them. There are 12 residues in the CDR3. CDR1 is KGHDR, CDR2 SFDVKD, per germline. CDR3 in DNA: TGTGCCACCAGTGACAGTTTGGAGACCCAGTACTTC. Its translation is CATSDSLETQYF.

The gene calls are TRBV3-1 (or the pseudogene TRBV3-2) and TRBJ2-3, with 12 bases lining up with TRBD2. Trimming removed 1 base from V and 3 bases from J; junction bases left unmatched: 5. Germline V gives CDR1 LGHDT, CDR2 YNNKEL (reference sequence). The CDR3 is 17 residues long. The CDR3 region is CASSQGRLAGGTDTQYF. The CDR3, as DNA: TGTGCCAGCAGCCAAGGTAGGCTAGCGGGGGGGACAGATACGCAGTATTTT.

This clone came up once. The rearrangement links TRBV5-1 to TRBJ1-3; a weak D match, TRBD1 (5 bases). The CDR3 covers 17 residues. Germline V gene data show CDR1 as SGHRS and CDR2 as YFSETQ. Deletions cut 4 bases from V and 0 bases from J, with 17 bases between. Here the CDR3 DNA reads TGCGCCAGCAGCCAACAACCCCAAACAGGCTCTGGAAACACCATATATTTT. The encoded protein is CASSQQPQTGSGNTIYF.

This chain links TRBV10-3 with TRBJ2-2, with D tentatively TRBD1 (5 bases). V lost 1 base and J lost 6, with 9 bases in between. Per germline, CDR1 ENHRY and CDR2 SYGVKD. The CDR3 covers 14 residues. CDR3 sequence: CAISEYRPAGELFF. CDR3 bases: TGTGCCATCAGTGAGTACAGGCCCGCCGGGGAGCTGTTTTTT.

This clone came up once. The chain combines TRBV27 with TRBJ1-5, with D perhaps TRBD1 (6 bases). CDR1 is MNHEY, CDR2 SMNVEV, per germline (reference sequence). V was clipped by 6 bases and J by 4 bases, with 16 bases between them. The CDR3 is 15 amino acids. In DNA, the CDR3 is TGTGCCAGCAGCGGGGGCGGCCCCTCAAATCAGCCCCAGCATTTT. Translation: CASSGGGPSNQPQHF.

This clone is a singleton in its sample. This chain uses TRBV11-2 with TRBJ2-5, with 12 bases lining up with TRBD1. CDR1 SGHAT and CDR2 FQNNGV come from the germline V gene. The CDR3 consists of 15 residues. The J segment lost 3 bases and the V segment lost 5 bases, leaving 4 bases of the junction unmatched. In DNA, the CDR3 is TGTGCCAGCAGCACGGGACAGGGGGCTGAAGAGACCCAGTACTTC. As protein: CASSTGQGAEETQYF.

The chain carries TRBV12-3 or TRBV12-4 and TRBJ2-5; D is undetermined. V was pared by 3 bases and J by 3 bases, with 8 bases between. The CDR3 covers 13 residues. The CDR3 bases are TGTGCCAGCAGTTTGATTGGTAAAGAGACCCAGTACTTC. This encodes CASSLIGKETQYF.

Turning to this clone: Other DNA sequences of this sample code for an identical CDR3. The genes are TRBV5-1 and TRBJ1-2; D is uncertain. V was cut by 2 bases and J by 3 bases, with 20 bases left in between. CDR1 and CDR2 (germline): SGHRS, YFSETQ. The length of the CDR3 is 17 residues. The CDR3 nucleotides read TGCGCCAGCAGCTTAGAAACCTTATCCGGATTTGACTATGGCTACACCTTC. Protein sequence: CASSLETLSGFDYGYTF.

The chain is built from TRBV5-1 and TRBJ1-1; unclear D gene. V lost 0 bases to trimming and J lost 5 bases, with 17 bases between them. Germline V lookup: CDR1 SGHRS, CDR2 YFSETQ. There are 16 residues in the CDR3. Here the CDR3 reads CASSLGLRGISTEAFF. CDR3 DNA sequence: TGCGCCAGCAGCTTGGGGTTGCGGGGTATTTCAACTGAAGCTTTCTTT.